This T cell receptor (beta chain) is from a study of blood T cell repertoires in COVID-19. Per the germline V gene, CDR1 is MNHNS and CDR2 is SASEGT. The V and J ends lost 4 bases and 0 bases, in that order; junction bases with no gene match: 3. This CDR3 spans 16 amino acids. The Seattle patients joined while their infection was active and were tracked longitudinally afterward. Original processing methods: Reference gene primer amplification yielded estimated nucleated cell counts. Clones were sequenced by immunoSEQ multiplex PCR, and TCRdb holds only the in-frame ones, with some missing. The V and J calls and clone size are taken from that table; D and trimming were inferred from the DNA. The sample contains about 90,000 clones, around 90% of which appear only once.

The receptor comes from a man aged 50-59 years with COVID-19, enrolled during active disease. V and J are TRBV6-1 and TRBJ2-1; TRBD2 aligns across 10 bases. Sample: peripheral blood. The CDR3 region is CASSGVAGGSYNEQFF. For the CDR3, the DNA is TGTGCCAGCAGTGGGGTAGCGGGGGGCTCCTACAATGAGCAGTTCTTC.